This T cell receptor (beta chain) appears in the sequencing data of a study of CD8 T cells in Susac syndrome. The CDR3 length is 16 residues. The germline V and J ends were trimmed by 4 bases and 2 bases, with 19 bases remaining between them. The V gene's germline CDR1 is SGHNT and CDR2 YYREEE (reference sequence). Random hexamers were used to reverse transcribe an amount of roughly 0.45 to 1 ug RNA. TCRdb called the immunoSEQ multiplex PCR reads again in MiXCR, with one record for every CDR3 protein. This table has approximately 300,000 distinct CDR3 sequences, 65% to 90% appearing once. The source of this sequence is a human donor with multiple sclerosis. Sequencing was performed on CD8+ T cells from PBMCs. V usage is TRBV5-4 and J usage is TRBJ2-7; D unresolved. CDR3 in amino acids: CASSDPMGEPPYEQYF. The CDR3 bases are TGTGCCAGCAGCGATCCCATGGGCGAACCCCCCTACGAGCAGTACTTC.